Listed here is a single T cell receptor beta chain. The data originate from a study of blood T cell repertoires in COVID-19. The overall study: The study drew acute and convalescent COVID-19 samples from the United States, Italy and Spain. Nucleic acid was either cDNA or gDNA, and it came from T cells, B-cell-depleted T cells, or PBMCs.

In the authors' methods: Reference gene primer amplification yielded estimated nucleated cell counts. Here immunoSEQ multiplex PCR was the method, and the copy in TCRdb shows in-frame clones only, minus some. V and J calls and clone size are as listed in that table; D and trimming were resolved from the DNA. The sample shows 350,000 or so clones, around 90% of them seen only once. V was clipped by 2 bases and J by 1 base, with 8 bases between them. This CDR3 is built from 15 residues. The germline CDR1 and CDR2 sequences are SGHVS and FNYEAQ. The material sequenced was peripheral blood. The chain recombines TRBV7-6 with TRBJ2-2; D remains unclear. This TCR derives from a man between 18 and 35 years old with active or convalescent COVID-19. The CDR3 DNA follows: TGTGCCAGCAGCTTACGTCCGGGGAACACCGGGGAGCTGTTTTTT. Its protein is CASSLRPGNTGELFF.